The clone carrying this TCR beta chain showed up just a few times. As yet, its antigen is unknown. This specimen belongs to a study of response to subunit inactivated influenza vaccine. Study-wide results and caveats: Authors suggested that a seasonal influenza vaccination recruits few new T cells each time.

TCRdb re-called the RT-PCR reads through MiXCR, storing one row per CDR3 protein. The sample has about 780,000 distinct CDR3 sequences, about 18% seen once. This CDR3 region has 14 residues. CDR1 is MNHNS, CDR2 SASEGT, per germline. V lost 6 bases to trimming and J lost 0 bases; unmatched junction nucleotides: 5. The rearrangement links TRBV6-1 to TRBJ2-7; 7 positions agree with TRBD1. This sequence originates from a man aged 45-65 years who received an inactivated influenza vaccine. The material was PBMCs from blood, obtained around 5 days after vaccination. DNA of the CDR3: TGTGCCAGCAGGACAGGGTTCAACTCCTACGAGCAGTACTTC. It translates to CASRTGFNSYEQYF.